Listed below are T cell receptor beta chains from one sample, sequenced in a study of blood T cell repertoires in COVID-19. Assay used: immunoSEQ multiplex PCR; TCRdb lists only in-frame clones, some missing. Seen here are approximately 240,000 clones, approximately 80% observed once, and the top ten hold around 3.6%. Sequenced input: peripheral blood. The receptors were gathered from a woman in her thirties or forties with active or convalescent COVID-19. Each CDR3 is given with its conserved first and last residue. Each record gives: V gene, J gene, clone size, D gene, CDR3 DNA, CDR3 protein. A D gene is named only where the DNA matches it firmly. Expanded clones get a size class; other rows say once, few or many, or leave the size out.

>TRBV19|TRBJ1-5|-|-
TGTGCCAGTAGTACACGGCGGGAGAGCAATCAGCCCCAGCATTTT
CASSTRRESNQPQHF
>TRBV28|TRBJ1-5|once|-
TGTGCCAGCAGCCGGGTGGAGGGCGGGCGTAGCAACAATCAGCCCCAGCATTTT
CASSRVEGGRSNNQPQHF
>TRBV6-5|TRBJ1-2|few|TRBD1
TGTGCCAGCCGGCGGGACAGGGGGAACTATGGCTACACCTTC
CASRRDRGNYGYTF
>TRBV9|TRBJ2-1|-|-
TGTGCCAGCAGCGCGCAGGGTGAGCAGTTCTTC
CASSAQGEQFF
>TRBV7-5|TRBJ1-2|-|-
TGTGTCAGAAGCATGGGACACATCCCGATTTATGGCTACACCTTC
CVRSMGHIPIYGYTF
>TRBV28|TRBJ1-2|-|-
TGTGCCAGCAGTCTCATACAGGGTAATGGCTACACCTTC
CASSLIQGNGYTF
>TRBV7-9|TRBJ1-6|-|-
TGTGCCAGCAGCTTAGGGGCCAATAATTCACCCCTCCACTTT
CASSLGANNSPLHF
>TRBV6-5|TRBJ1-1|-|-
TGTGCCGGCCGGCCCAGGGTCGGCACTGAAGCTTTCTTT
CAGRPRVGTEAFF
>TRBV6-6|TRBJ2-3|once|-
TGTGCCACCCAATGGCTCGGGGATACAGATACGCAGTATTTT
CATQWLGDTDTQYF
>TRBV4-1|TRBJ2-1|-|TRBD2
TGCGCCAGCAGCTTTAGCGGGGGGGCTCCGAATGAGCAGTTCTTC
CASSFSGGAPNEQFF
>TRBV5-4|TRBJ1-3|-|TRBD1
TGTGCCAGCAGCGCCTCTGACAGGGCAGGAAACACCATATATTTT
CASSASDRAGNTIYF
>TRBV6-1|TRBJ2-7|many|-
TGTGCCAGCAGTGAAGGCGATAGCTCCCACGAGCAGTACTTC
CASSEGDSSHEQYF
>TRBV2|TRBJ1-3|few|TRBD1
TGTGCCAGCACCCCAGGGGGTTTCGGAAACACCATATATTTT
CASTPGGFGNTIYF
>TRBV30|TRBJ2-5|-|TRBD2
TGTGCCTGGAAAGTAGCGGGGGGCAGAGAGACCCAGTACTTC
CAWKVAGGRETQYF
>TRBV7-2|TRBJ1-2|-|-
TGTGCCAGCAGCTTAGTTTTTGTGGCTCTCGACTATGGCTACACCTTC
CASSLVFVALDYGYTF
>TRBV6-5|TRBJ2-3|-|-
TGTGCCAGCAGACCTCGGACAGATTTTTATACGCAGTATTTT
CASRPRTDFYTQYF
>TRBV4-2|TRBJ1-5|once|-
TGTGCCAGCAGCCAAGTCCAAAATAGCAATCAGCCCCAGCATTTT
CASSQVQNSNQPQHF
>TRBV28|TRBJ2-5|-|-
TGTGCCAGCAGTTCCCCCCGGGGGACCCAAGAGACCCAGTACTTC
CASSSPRGTQETQYF
>TRBV5-1|TRBJ1-3|-|-
TGCGCCAGCAGCGTGGACGGGGGATCGGGCGGAAACACCATATATTTT
CASSVDGGSGGNTIYF
>TRBV5-1|TRBJ2-3|once|-
TGCGCCAGCAGCTTGAGTGGAGGACGTAGCACAGATACGCAGTATTTT
CASSLSGGRSTDTQYF
>TRBV5-6|TRBJ2-2|-|TRBD2
TGTGCCAGCAGCTCCACCACCCGGCGGGGGTACCAAAACACCGGGGAGCTGTTTTTT
CASSSTTRRGYQNTGELFF
>TRBV5-6|TRBJ1-4|-|-
TGTGCCAGCAGCTTGGTAGGGCAGGGGAATGAAAAACTGTTTTTT
CASSLVGQGNEKLFF
>TRBV18|TRBJ1-4|once|-
TGTGCCAGCTCCCTCACCGGAGGGGCGAGAGCTACTAATGAAAAACTGTTTTTT
CASSLTGGARATNEKLFF
>TRBV3-1/TRBV3-2|TRBJ1-6|-|-
TGTGCCAGCAGCCAAGGGCAGGGAGGATCACCCCTCCACTTT
CASSQGQGGSPLHF
>TRBV6-1|TRBJ1-1|-|-
TGTGCCAGCAGTGAAGGGTTCGGTGGCACTGAAGCTTTCTTT
CASSEGFGGTEAFF
>TRBV7-2|TRBJ1-1|-|TRBD1
TGTGCCAGCAGCTCTATGGACAGGAAGAACACTGAAGCTTTCTTT
CASSSMDRKNTEAFF
>TRBV28|TRBJ2-2|-|TRBD2
TGTGCCAGCAGGAGAAAAGCGGGGGGGAACACCGGGGAGCTGTTTTTT
CASRRKAGGNTGELFF
>TRBV27|TRBJ1-2|-|-
TGTGCCAGCAGTTTACAGGGGAACTATGGCTACACCTTC
CASSLQGNYGYTF
>TRBV6-5|TRBJ1-1|-|-
TGTGCCAGCTGGGGGACACTAAACACTGAAGCTTTCTTT
CASWGTLNTEAFF
>TRBV6-5|TRBJ2-7|-|-
TGTGCCAGCAGTTACTCAAGGGGGGAGCAGTACTTC
CASSYSRGEQYF
>TRBV24-1|TRBJ2-3|-|TRBD2
TGTGCCACCAGTGAGGGGGGGGACGGCACAGATACGCAGTATTTT
CATSEGGDGTDTQYF
>TRBV7-9|TRBJ2-5|-|-
TGTGCCAGCCATGGAGGAGGCCCCCAAGAGACCCAGTACTTC
CASHGGGPQETQYF